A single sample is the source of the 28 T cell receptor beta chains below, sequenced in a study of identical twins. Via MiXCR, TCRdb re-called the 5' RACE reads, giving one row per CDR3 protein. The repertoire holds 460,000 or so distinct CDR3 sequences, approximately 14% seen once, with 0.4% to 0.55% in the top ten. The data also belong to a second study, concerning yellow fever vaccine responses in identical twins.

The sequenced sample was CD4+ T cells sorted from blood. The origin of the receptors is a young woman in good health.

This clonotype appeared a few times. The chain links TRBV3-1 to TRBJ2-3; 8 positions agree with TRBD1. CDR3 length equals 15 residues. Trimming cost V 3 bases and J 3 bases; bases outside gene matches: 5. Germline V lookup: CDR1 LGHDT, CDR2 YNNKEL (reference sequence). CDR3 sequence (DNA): TGTGCCAGCAGCCAGATGCACAGGGGGACAGATACGCAGTATTTT. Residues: CASSQMHRGTDTQYF.

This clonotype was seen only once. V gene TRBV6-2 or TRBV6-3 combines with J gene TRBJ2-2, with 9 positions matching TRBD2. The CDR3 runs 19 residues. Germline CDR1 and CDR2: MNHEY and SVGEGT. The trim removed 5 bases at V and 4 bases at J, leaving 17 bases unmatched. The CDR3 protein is CASSPRGLAGLFGTGELFF. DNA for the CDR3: TGTGCCAGCAGTCCCCGTGGTCTAGCGGGGTTGTTTGGCACCGGGGAGCTGTTTTTT.

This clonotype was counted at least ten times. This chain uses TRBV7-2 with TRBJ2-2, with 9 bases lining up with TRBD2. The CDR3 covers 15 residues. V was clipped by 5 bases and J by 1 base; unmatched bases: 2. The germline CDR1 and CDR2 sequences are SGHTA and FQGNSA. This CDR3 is CASSLSGGNTGELFF. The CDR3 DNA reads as TGTGCCAGCAGCCTTAGCGGGGGGAACACCGGGGAGCTGTTTTTT. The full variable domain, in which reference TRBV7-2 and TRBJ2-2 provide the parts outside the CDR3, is GAGVSQSPSNKVTEKGKDVELRCDPISGHTALYWYRQSLGQGLEFLIYFQGNSAPDKSGLPSDRFSAERTGGSVSTLTIQRTQQEDSAVYLCASSLSGGNTGELFFGEGSRLTVL.

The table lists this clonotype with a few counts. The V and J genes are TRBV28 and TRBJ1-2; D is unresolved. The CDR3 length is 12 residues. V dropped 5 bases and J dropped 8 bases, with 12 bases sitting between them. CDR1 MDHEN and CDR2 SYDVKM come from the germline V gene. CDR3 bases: TGTGCCAGCAGTGAATCTGTGTTGGGCTACACCTTC. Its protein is CASSESVLGYTF.

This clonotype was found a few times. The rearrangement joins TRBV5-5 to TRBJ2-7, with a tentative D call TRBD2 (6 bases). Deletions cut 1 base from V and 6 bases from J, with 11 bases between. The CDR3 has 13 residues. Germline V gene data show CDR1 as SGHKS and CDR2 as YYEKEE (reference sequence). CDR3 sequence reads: CASSLQLAREQYF. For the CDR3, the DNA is TGTGCCAGCAGCTTGCAACTAGCTCGCGAGCAGTACTTC.

Here the CDR3 DNA reads TGTGCCAGCAGAATGCGTGGACAGGGGAATCAGCCCCAGCATTTT. Translating it yields CASRMRGQGNQPQHF. The rearrangement uses TRBV6-1 and TRBJ1-5; TRBD1 agrees at 9 bases. The V gene's germline CDR1 is MNHNS and CDR2 SASEGT. V lost 6 bases to trimming and J lost 4 bases; unmatched junction nucleotides: 7. The CDR3 totals 15 residues.

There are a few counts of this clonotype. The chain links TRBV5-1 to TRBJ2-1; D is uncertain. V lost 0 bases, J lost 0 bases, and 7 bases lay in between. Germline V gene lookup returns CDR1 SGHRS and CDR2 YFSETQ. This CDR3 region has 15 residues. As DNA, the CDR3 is TGCGCCAGCAGCTTGGGACACCTCTCCTACAATGAGCAGTTCTTC. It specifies CASSLGHLSYNEQFF.

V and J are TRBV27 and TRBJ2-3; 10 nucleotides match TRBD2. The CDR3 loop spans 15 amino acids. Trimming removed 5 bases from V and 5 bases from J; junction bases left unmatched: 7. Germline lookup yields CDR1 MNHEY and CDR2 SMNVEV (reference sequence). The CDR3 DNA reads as TGTGCCAGCAGTGGCACAGGACTAGCGGAAGATACGCAGTATTTT. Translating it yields CASSGTGLAEDTQYF.

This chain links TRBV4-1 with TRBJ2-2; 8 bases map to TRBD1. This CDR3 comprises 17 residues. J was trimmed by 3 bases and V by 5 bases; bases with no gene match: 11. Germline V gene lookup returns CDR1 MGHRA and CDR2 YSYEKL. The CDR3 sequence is CASSTKTGGRDTGELFF. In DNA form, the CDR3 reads TGCGCCAGCAGCACGAAAACAGGGGGTCGGGACACCGGGGAGCTGTTTTTT.

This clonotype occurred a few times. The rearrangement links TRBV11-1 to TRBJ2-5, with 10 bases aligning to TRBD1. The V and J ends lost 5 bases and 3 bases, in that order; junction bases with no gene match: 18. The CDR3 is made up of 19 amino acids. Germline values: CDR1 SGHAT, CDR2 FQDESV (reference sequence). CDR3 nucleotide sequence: TGTGCCAGCAGCCGCCCAACCGGGACAGGGGAAGGTAGAAAAGAGACCCAGTACTTC. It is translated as CASSRPTGTGEGRKETQYF.

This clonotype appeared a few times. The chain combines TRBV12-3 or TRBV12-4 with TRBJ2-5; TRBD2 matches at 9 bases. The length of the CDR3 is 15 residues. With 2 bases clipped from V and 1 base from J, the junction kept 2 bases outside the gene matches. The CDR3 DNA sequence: TGTGCCAGCAGTTTACAGCGGGGGGCCCAAGAGACCCAGTACTTC. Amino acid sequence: CASSLQRGAQETQYF.

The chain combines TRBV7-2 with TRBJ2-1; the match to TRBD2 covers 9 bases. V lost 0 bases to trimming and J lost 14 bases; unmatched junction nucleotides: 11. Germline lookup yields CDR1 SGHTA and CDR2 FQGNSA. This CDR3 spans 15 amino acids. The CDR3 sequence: CASSLALRGGRGEFF. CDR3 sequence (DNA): TGTGCCAGCAGCTTAGCTTTGCGGGGGGGCCGTGGGGAGTTCTTC.

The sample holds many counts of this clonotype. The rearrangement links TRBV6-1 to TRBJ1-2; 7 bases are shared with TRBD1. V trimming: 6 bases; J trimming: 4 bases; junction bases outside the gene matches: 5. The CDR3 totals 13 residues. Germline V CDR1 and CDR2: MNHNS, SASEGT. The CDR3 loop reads CASSAGGTYGYTF. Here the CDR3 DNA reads TGTGCCAGCAGCGCAGGGGGAACCTATGGCTACACCTTC.

This chain's CDR3 is CASSVPGLAGVYEQYF. The CDR3, as DNA: TGTGCCAGCAGCGTCCCGGGACTAGCGGGAGTATACGAGCAGTACTTC. The chain carries TRBV7-8 and TRBJ2-7; 14 nucleotides match TRBD2. The CDR3 loop spans 16 amino acids. V lost 5 bases, J lost 4 bases, and 7 bases stayed unmatched. Germline V gives CDR1 SGHVS, CDR2 FQNEAQ.

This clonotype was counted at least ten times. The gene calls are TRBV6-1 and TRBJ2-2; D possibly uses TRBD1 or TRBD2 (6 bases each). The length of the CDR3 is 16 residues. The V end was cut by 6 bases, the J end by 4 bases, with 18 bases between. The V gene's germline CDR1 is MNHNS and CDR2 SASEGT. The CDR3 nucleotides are TGTGCCAGCAGCATAGTGGAGGGGGGTCTCACCGGGGAGCTGTTTTTT. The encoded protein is CASSIVEGGLTGELFF.

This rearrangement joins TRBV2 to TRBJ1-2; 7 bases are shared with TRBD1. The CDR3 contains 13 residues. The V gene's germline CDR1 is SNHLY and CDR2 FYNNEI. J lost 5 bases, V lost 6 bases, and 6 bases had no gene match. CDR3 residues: CASRTEQGYGYTF. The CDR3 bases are TGTGCCAGCAGGACGGAACAGGGGTATGGCTACACCTTC. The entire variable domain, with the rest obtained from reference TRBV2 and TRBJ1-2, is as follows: EPEVTQTPSHQVTQMGQEVILRCVPISNHLYFYWYRQILGQKVEFLVSFYNNEISEKSEIFDDQFSVERPDGSNFTLKIRSTKLEDSAMYFCASRTEQGYGYTFGSGTRLTVV.

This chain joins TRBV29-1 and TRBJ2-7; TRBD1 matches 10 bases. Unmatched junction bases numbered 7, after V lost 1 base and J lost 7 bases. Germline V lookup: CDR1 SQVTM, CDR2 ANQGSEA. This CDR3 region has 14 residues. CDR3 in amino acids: CSVEAMTGGWEQYF. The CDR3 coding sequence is TGCAGCGTTGAAGCCATGACAGGGGGCTGGGAGCAGTACTTC.

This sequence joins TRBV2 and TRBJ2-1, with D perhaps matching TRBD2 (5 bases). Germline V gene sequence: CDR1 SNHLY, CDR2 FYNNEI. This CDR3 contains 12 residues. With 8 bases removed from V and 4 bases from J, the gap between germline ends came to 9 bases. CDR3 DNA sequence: TGTGCCAGCCGTGGACTGTACAATGAGCAGTTCTTC. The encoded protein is CASRGLYNEQFF.

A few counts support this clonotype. The CDR3 sequence: CASSVAVSSYNEQFF. The DNA of the CDR3 is TGTGCCAGCAGCGTAGCGGTAAGCTCCTACAATGAGCAGTTCTTC. The chain links TRBV9 to TRBJ2-1; D gene unclear. This CDR3 is built from 15 residues. CDR1 is SGDLS, CDR2 YYNGEE, per germline. V was pared by 0 bases and J by 0 bases, with 7 bases between.

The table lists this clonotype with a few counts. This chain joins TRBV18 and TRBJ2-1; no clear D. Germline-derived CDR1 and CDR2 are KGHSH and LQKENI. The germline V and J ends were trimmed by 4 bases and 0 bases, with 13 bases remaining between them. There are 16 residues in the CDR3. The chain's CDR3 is CASSQLDASSYNEQFF. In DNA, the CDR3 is TGTGCCAGCTCACAACTGGACGCGAGCTCCTACAATGAGCAGTTCTTC. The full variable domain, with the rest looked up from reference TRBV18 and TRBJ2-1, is NAGVMQNPRHLVRRRGQEARLRCSPMKGHSHVYWYRQLPEEGLKFMVYLQKENIIDESGMPKERFSAEFPKEGPSILRIQQVVRGDSAAYFCASSQLDASSYNEQFFGPGTRLTVL.

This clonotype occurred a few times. CDR3 residues: CASSLPGIASNEQFF. In DNA, the CDR3 is TGTGCCAGCAGCTTACCCGGGATAGCGAGCAATGAGCAGTTCTTC. The rearrangement links TRBV5-4 to TRBJ2-1, with a weak D call TRBD2 (5 bases). Trimming left V 2 bases short and J 6 bases short, with 15 bases between. The V gene's germline CDR1 is SGHNT and CDR2 YYREEE (reference sequence). The CDR3 totals 15 residues.

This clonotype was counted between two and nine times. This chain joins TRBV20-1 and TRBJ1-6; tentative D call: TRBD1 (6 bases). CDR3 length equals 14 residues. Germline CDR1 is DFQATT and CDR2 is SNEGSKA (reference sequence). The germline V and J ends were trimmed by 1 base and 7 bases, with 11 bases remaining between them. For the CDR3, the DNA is TGCAGTGCTAGAGCAGGGGTCAGAAATTCACCCCTCCACTTT. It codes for CSARAGVRNSPLHF.

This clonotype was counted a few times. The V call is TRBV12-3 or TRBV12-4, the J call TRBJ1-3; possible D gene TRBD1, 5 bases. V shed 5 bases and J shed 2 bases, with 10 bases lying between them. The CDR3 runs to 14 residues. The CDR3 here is CASSPGSPGNTIYF. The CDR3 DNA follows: TGTGCCAGCAGTCCAGGGTCCCCTGGAAACACCATATATTTT.

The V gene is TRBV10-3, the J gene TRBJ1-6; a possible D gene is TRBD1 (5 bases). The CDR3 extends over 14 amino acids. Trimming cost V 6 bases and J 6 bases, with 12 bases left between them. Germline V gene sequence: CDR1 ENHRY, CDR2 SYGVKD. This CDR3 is CAISATGINSPLHF. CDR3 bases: TGTGCCATCAGCGCCACAGGCATTAATTCACCCCTCCACTTT.

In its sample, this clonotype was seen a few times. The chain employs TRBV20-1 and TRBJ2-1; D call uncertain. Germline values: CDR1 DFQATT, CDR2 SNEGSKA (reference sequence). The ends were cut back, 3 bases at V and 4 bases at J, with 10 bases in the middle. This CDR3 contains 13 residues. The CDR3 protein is CSASSPGYNEQFF. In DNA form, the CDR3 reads TGCAGTGCTAGTTCCCCAGGATACAATGAGCAGTTCTTC.

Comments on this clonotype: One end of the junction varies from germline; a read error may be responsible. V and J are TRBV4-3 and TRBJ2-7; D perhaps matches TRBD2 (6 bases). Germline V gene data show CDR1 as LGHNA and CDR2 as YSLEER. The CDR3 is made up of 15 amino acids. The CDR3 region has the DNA TGCGCCAGCAGCCAAGAGGAGGGATTCTCCTACGAGCAGTGCTTC. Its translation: CASSQEEGFSYEQCF.

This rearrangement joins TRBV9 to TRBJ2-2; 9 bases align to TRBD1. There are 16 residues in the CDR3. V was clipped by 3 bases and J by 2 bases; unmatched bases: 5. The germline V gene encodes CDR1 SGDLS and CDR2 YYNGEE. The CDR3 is CASSAGTGYNTGELFF. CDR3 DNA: TGTGCCAGCAGCGCGGGGACAGGGTACAACACCGGGGAGCTGTTTTTT.

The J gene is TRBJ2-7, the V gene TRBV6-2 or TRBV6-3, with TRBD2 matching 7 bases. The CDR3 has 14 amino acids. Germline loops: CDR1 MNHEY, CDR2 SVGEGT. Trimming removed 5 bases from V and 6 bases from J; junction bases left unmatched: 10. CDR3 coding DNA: TGTGCCAGCAGTCCGGCAGGGAGGGTGGGCGAGCAGTACTTC. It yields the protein CASSPAGRVGEQYF.